This TCR beta chain came from a study of Graves' ophthalmopathy and Graves' hyperthyroidism. At least ten counts were recorded for this clonotype. Amplifying from RNA transcripts, the study obtained TCR beta CDR3 regions. The first round was an RT-PCR with HTBI primers, and the second round was a multiplex PCR. TCRdb recomputed calls from the multiplex PCR reads with MiXCR, one row per CDR3 protein. The profile shows approximately 460,000 distinct CDR3 sequences, roughly 14% of them singletons. This CDR3 spans 15 amino acids. The trim removed 6 bases at V and 6 bases at J, leaving 13 bases unmatched. Germline-derived CDR1 and CDR2 are MGHRA and YSYEKL.

The clonotype originates from a woman in her twenties or thirties with Graves' ophthalmopathy. Sequencing was done on a sample of blood. The chain uses TRBV4-1 and TRBJ2-7, with 8 positions matching TRBD2. The CDR3 spells CASSSPGLVFGEQYF. The CDR3 DNA follows: TGCGCCAGCAGTTCGCCGGGACTAGTATTTGGCGAGCAGTACTTC.